This TCR beta chain comes out of a study of T cell responses to AZD1222 COVID-19 vaccine. Method: immunoSEQ multiplex PCR; TCRdb's copy keeps in-frame clones and lacks some. The repertoire holds 65,000 to 80,000 clones, around 82% seen once, with approximately 1.3% in the top ten. The CDR3 is 17 residues long. Between the trimmed V and J ends, which lost 4 bases and 2 bases, there was a span of 20 bases. Germline V gene sequence: CDR1 KGHDR, CDR2 SFDVKD. This receptor was obtained from an adult who received the AZD1222 COVID-19 vaccine. The material was peripheral blood, obtained 28 days after the second AZD1222 dose. The chain has TRBV24-1 and TRBJ2-7, with D possibly TRBD2 on 5 matching bases. The CDR3 region is CATSDSLLGRTTYEQYF. Here the CDR3 DNA reads TGTGCCACCAGTGACTCATTACTAGGCCGAACCACCTACGAGCAGTACTTC.